This T cell receptor (beta chain) was obtained from a study of T-cell reconstitution after alpha-beta-depleted transplantation in children. Unique molecular identifiers were used in preparing the TCRbeta library. A single record per CDR3 protein comes from TCRdb applying MiXCR to the PCR reads. The data contain over 70,000 distinct CDR3 sequences, 12% of them singletons. The CDR3 has 12 amino acids. Germline V gene lookup returns CDR1 WSHSY and CDR2 SAAADI. Trimming left V 6 bases short and J 4 bases short, with 9 bases between. Source: PBMCs from the stem cell graft donor, taken from the stem cell graft. V and J are TRBV10-2 and TRBJ1-1; possibly TRBD1 for D (6 bases). This receptor was obtained from a human donor who donated a stem cell graft to a child with inherited bone marrow failure. As DNA, the CDR3 is TGCGCCAGCAGGGGGGGCAGCACTGAAGCTTTCTTT. Translated: CASRGGSTEAFF.